This T cell receptor beta chain was retrieved from a study of CD8+ T cells in alopecia areata. The V and J ends lost 7 bases and 9 bases respectively, with 16 bases between them. This CDR3 is built from 14 residues. CDR1 is LGHNT and CDR2 is FRNRAP in the germline V gene. Note on this clone: As yet, its antigen is unknown.

Study results and caveats: The study found that many expanded lesional clones persisted in scalp and blood during tofacitinib. The study found tofacitinib significantly decreased scalp clonality and expanded CD8+ clones among the top 100. Affected lesional scalp, above all in alopecia totalis/universalis, was more clonal than normal scalp.

Sequencing templates came from extracted RNA that was reverse transcribed into cDNA. The protocol was immunoSEQ multiplex PCR, while the TCRdb copy is restricted to in-frame clones and leaves out a portion. The sample has more than 90,000 clones; 60% are singletons. Treatment indicated: oral pan-JAK inhibitor, 5-10 mg twice daily. Sequenced material: CD8+ T cells sorted from blood, taken at roughly week 55, from a patient treated with tofacitinib. The source is a human donor with alopecia areata. The chain joins TRBV12-5 to TRBJ1-6; the D gene is possibly TRBD1 (5 bases). CDR3 sequence (DNA): TGTGCTAGTGTTAAGAACGATGGGGCTTCACCCCTCCACTTT. Encoded protein: CASVKNDGASPLHF.